A selection of T cell receptor beta chains follows, all from one sample in a study of T cell responses to AZD1222 COVID-19 vaccine. The assay was immunoSEQ multiplex PCR, and TCRdb's table has in-frame clones only and misses some. This table has tens of thousands of clones, around nine tenths appearing once. Sequences were derived from peripheral blood, sampled on day 0 of AZD1222 vaccination. The receptors were gathered from an adult in good health. CDR3s leave out the opening cysteine and the closing phenylalanine or tryptophan.

v_gene	j_gene	CDR3aa
TRBV20-1	TRBJ2-7	SARMGYEQY
TRBV7-9	TRBJ1-4	ASSPAPGQVSEKLF
TRBV3-1/TRBV3-2	TRBJ2-7	ASSQGKWEQY
TRBV6-5	TRBJ1-2	ASSWGDYGYT
TRBV5-1	TRBJ1-1	ASSLAGRSEAF
TRBV7-6	TRBJ2-7	ASSLGDAPGYEQY
TRBV14	TRBJ2-5	ASSHQTGGRETQY
TRBV6-2/TRBV6-3	TRBJ2-1	ASSLVSRGYNEQF
TRBV14	TRBJ2-1	ASSQDLGVYNEQF
TRBV5-1	TRBJ2-5	ASSPRQGEMETQY
TRBV30	TRBJ1-2	AWGDRSRYGYT
TRBV12-5	TRBJ1-3	ASGLTLLPGQGSSGNTIY
TRBV10-3	TRBJ2-1	AISESWAGGSNNEQF
TRBV7-8	TRBJ2-7	ASSFNRAYEQY
TRBV5-1	TRBJ2-1	ASSSGPTSGMDNEQF
TRBV6-2/TRBV6-3	TRBJ1-2	ASSYIGNYGYT
TRBV9	TRBJ1-3	ASSGGQGAPGNTIY
TRBV5-1	TRBJ1-6	ASSLGSGGNSPLH
TRBV7-7	TRBJ2-1	ASSLGGMSQNEQF
TRBV18	TRBJ1-1	ASSPDWNTEAF
TRBV19	TRBJ1-1	ASSRDSLNTEAF
TRBV28	TRBJ1-2	ASSSQGADYGYT
TRBV5-1	TRBJ2-5	ASSLAGSGGGQETQY
TRBV7-3	TRBJ2-3	ASSPDVLAGNTDTQY
TRBV3-1/TRBV3-2	TRBJ1-5	ASSQGGGHNQPQH
TRBV5-1	TRBJ2-1	ASSPGTSGYNEQF
TRBV28	TRBJ1-2	ATHRGSTYGYT
TRBV7-9	TRBJ2-1	ASSPLAGFNNEQF
TRBV19	TRBJ1-2	ASSITGQGAQGYT
TRBV15	TRBJ1-4	ATSRDREEKLF
TRBV13	TRBJ2-1	ASSYLLGLAGVNEQF
TRBV28	TRBJ2-1	ASSFGTGSLNEQF
TRBV6-2/TRBV6-3	TRBJ2-7	ASSYPPGTGGYEQY
TRBV15	TRBJ2-1	ATSIDPLRGYYNEQF
TRBV2	TRBJ1-1	ASRGGQGRNTEAF
TRBV6-5	TRBJ2-3	ASKPAGGRTDTQY
TRBV5-1	TRBJ2-1	ASSFDPLRSPYNEQF
TRBV2	TRBJ2-1	ASSPRLWGEQF
TRBV27	TRBJ1-4	ASRLQGTANEKLF
TRBV29-1	TRBJ2-2	SVETSGTGELF
TRBV10-3	TRBJ1-5	AIRDRENQPQH
TRBV13	TRBJ2-7	ASSFRTYEQY
TRBV30	TRBJ2-5	AWSVQGGLRETQY
TRBV5-1	TRBJ1-1	ASSLQVYTEAF
TRBV6-2/TRBV6-3	TRBJ2-6	ASSYGSSGANVLT
TRBV30	TRBJ2-1	AWSVALMPNNEQF
TRBV11-2	TRBJ2-7	ASSLGLAATYEQY
TRBV7-8	TRBJ1-1	ASSLEGRGQDTEAF
TRBV10-3	TRBJ1-4	ATALGQPNEKLF
TRBV2	TRBJ1-2	ASRQGGYGYT